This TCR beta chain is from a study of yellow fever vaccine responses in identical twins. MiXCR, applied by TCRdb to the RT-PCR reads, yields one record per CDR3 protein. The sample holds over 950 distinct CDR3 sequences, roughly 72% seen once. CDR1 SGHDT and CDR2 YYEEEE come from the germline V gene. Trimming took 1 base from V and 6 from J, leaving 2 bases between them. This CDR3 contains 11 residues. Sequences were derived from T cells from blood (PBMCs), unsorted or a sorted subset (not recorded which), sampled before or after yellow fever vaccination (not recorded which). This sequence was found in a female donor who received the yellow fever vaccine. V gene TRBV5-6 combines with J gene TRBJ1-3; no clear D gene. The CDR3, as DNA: TGTGCCAGCAGCTTGTTAAACACCATATATTTT. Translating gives CASSLLNTIYF.